Sequencing of this TCR beta chain was carried out in a study of blood T cell repertoires in COVID-19. Whole-study context: Researchers got acute and convalescent COVID-19 samples from the United States, Italy and Spain.

This table comes from immunoSEQ multiplex PCR, and its TCRdb copy is limited to in-frame clones, with some not included. The data show over 85,000 clones, nearly 90% seen once. The clonotype was recovered from a man aged 50-59 years with active COVID-19. The sample consisted of peripheral blood.

The CDR3 nucleotides are TGCGCCAGCAGCTTCGGAGGGTCGGATGAGCAGTTCTTC. This gives the protein CASSFGGSDEQFF. The gene calls are TRBV5-1 and TRBJ2-1; D is possibly TRBD2 (6 bases). The CDR3 is 13 residues long. V was pared by 2 bases and J by 8 bases, with 11 bases between. Germline CDR1 SGHRS, CDR2 YFSETQ. The full variable domain, completed using reference TRBV5-1 and TRBJ2-1, is KAGVTQTPRYLIKTRGQQVTLSCSPISGHRSVSWYQQTPGQGLQFLFEYFSETQRNKGNFPGRFSGRQFSNSRSEMNVSTLELGDSALYLCASSFGGSDEQFFGPGTRLTVL.